This record covers a single T cell receptor beta chain. The antigen is undetermined. The record originates from a study of cytomegalovirus exposure and HLA in healthy donors. The primer mix had 60 Vbeta and 13 Jbeta primers. TCRdb keeps only in-frame clones here, not all; method: immunoSEQ multiplex PCR. The sample consists of more than 150,000 clones, around 76% of them appearing once. Broader study findings: While the bulk of TCR sequences proved rare, some public TCRs turned up in many donors.

The V gene's germline CDR1 is ENHRY and CDR2 SYGVKD. J was trimmed by 0 bases and V by 6 bases; bases with no gene match: 10. This CDR3 is built from 16 residues. Source material: PBMCs. The chain joins TRBV10-3 to TRBJ2-7, with 8 bases identical to TRBD2. This clonotype was obtained from a man between 35 and 55 years old in good health and CMV-seronegative. CDR3 bases: TGTGCCATCAGCGGACTAGCCGAAGAAGGCTCCTACGAGCAGTACTTC. The encoded protein is CAISGLAEEGSYEQYF.